A single sample is the source of the 21 T cell receptor beta chains below, sequenced in a study of neurological immune-mediated disorders. TCRdb processed the 5' RACE reads anew with MiXCR; each CDR3 protein has one entry. The data show tens of thousands of distinct CDR3 sequences, less than 9% seen once. Sequenced sample: CD4+ T cells from blood. The receptors were gathered from a man between 45 and 60 years old in good health.

This clonotype was picked up many times. This sequence joins TRBV10-3 and TRBJ2-3, with TRBD1 matching over 11 bases. With V trimmed by 7 bases and J by 3 bases, 12 bases remained unmatched. The CDR3 covers 17 residues. CDR1 is ENHRY and CDR2 is SYGVKD in the germline V gene. The CDR3 nucleotides read TGTGCCATCAAAGCTGGACGAGGGACAGGGGGGACAGATACGCAGTATTTT. This sequence encodes CAIKAGRGTGGTDTQYF.

This clonotype was picked up many times. This chain links TRBV29-1 with TRBJ2-1; TRBD2 agrees at 9 bases. This CDR3 is 13 amino acids long. Trimming removed 1 base from V and 9 bases from J; junction bases left unmatched: 4. CDR1 is SQVTM and CDR2 is ANQGSEA in the germline V gene. CDR3 DNA: TGCAGCGTTGAAGGTAGCGGGAGAGGTGAGCAGTTCTTC. Residues: CSVEGSGRGEQFF.

This clonotype has at least ten counts. The chain uses TRBV29-1 and TRBJ1-2; D is unresolved. Germline V gene sequence: CDR1 SQVTM, CDR2 ANQGSEA. There are 13 residues in the CDR3. Trimming shortened V by 6 bases and J by 2 bases, and 13 bases separated the two germline ends. CDR3 nucleotide sequence: TGCAGCGTGCCGGACGGGTTAAACTATGGCTACACCTTC. Amino acid sequence: CSVPDGLNYGYTF.

Ten or more counts support this clonotype. The CDR3 here is CASSFGYGRGGDIQYF. The CDR3 DNA reads TGTGCCAGCAGCTTTGGCTACGGGAGGGGAGGTGACATTCAGTACTTC. V and J are TRBV7-2 and TRBJ2-4, with TRBD2 identical over 8 bases. CDR1 and CDR2 (germline): SGHTA, FQGNSA. V was pared by 3 bases and J by 8 bases, with 12 bases of the junction left unmatched. CDR3 length: 16 residues.

This clonotype was picked up many times. V is TRBV4-1 and J is TRBJ1-1, with D possibly being TRBD1 (6 bases). This CDR3 is 15 amino acids long. The V gene's germline CDR1 is MGHRA and CDR2 YSYEKL. The V end lost 6 bases, the J end lost 0 bases, and 14 bases lay between the germline ends. The CDR3 nucleotides read TGCGCCAGCAGTCCGCAGGGGTGGGTGAACACTGAAGCTTTCTTT. Translated: CASSPQGWVNTEAFF.

This clonotype was seen repeatedly, ten times or more. In DNA, the CDR3 is TGTGCCAGCAGTTTCCAGGGGACGGGCGGGGAGCTGTTTTTT. It yields the protein CASSFQGTGGELFF. The chain recombines TRBV14 with TRBJ2-2; possibly TRBD1 for D (6 bases). The CDR3 loop spans 14 amino acids. CDR1 SGHDN and CDR2 FVKESK come from the germline V gene. With 6 bases removed from V and 7 bases from J, the gap between germline ends came to 15 bases.

This clonotype was observed at least ten times. The rearrangement joins TRBV9 to TRBJ2-5; no clear D gene. V dropped 0 bases and J dropped 2 bases, with 11 bases sitting between them. The V gene's germline CDR1 is SGDLS and CDR2 YYNGEE. The CDR3 consists of 15 residues. CDR3: CASSVAPSSQETQYF. CDR3 sequence (DNA): TGTGCCAGCAGCGTAGCCCCGAGTAGTCAAGAGACCCAGTACTTC.

This clonotype was observed many times. The chain recombines TRBV6-4 with TRBJ2-3, with unresolved D. CDR1 is MRHNA, CDR2 SNTAGT, per germline. This CDR3 has 14 amino acids. The V end lost 2 bases, the J end lost 6 bases, and 12 bases lay between the germline ends. In DNA form, the CDR3 reads TGTGCCAGCAGTGACCCCAAGGTCGGGGATACGCAGTATTTT. It specifies CASSDPKVGDTQYF.

This clonotype was seen at least ten times. The V and J genes are TRBV10-3 and TRBJ1-4; tentatively, D is TRBD1 (5 bases). The CDR3 runs to 16 residues. CDR1 is ENHRY, CDR2 SYGVKD, per germline. The V gene lost 10 bases and the J gene lost 0 bases, with 18 bases spanning the gap. CDR3 amino acids: CATSGRGLATNEKLFF. The DNA for the CDR3 is TGTGCCACCTCGGGGAGGGGACTGGCAACTAATGAAAAACTGTTTTTT.

This clonotype occurred many times. This chain joins TRBV7-2 and TRBJ2-1; D unclear. Trimming cost V 4 bases and J 3 bases, with 10 bases left between them. CDR1 is SGHTA and CDR2 is FQGNSA in the germline V gene. There are 14 residues in the CDR3. The CDR3 DNA reads TGTGCCAGCAGCTCGTTCGACGACTACAATGAGCAGTTCTTC. This translates into CASSSFDDYNEQFF.

By frequency in the sample, this clonotype is medium-sized (0.01 to 0.1%). The J gene is TRBJ2-7, the V gene TRBV9, with D maybe TRBD1 (6 bases). The germline CDR1 and CDR2 sequences are SGDLS and YYNGEE. The length of the CDR3 is 14 residues. Trimming pared 4 bases from V and 3 bases from J, leaving 14 bases between. The CDR3 DNA is TGTGCCAGCAGCCTCACCGGACAGTACTACGAGCAGTACTTC. Translation gives CASSLTGQYYEQYF.

This clonotype was counted many times. V usage is TRBV7-2 and J usage is TRBJ2-7, with D perhaps given as TRBD1 or TRBD2 (6 bases each). The CDR3 runs to 16 residues. V was shortened by 3 bases and J by 2 bases, with 17 bases between the two germline ends. The V gene's germline CDR1 is SGHTA and CDR2 FQGNSA. The CDR3 loop is CASSFGGLAFTYEQYF. CDR3 coding DNA: TGTGCCAGCAGCTTTGGGGGGCTAGCGTTCACCTACGAGCAGTACTTC.

This clonotype appeared many times. The chain employs TRBV20-1 and TRBJ2-7; TRBD2 aligns across 8 bases. Per germline, CDR1 DFQATT and CDR2 SNEGSKA (reference sequence). The CDR3 covers 15 residues. After removal of 3 bases from V and 0 bases from J, the junction contained 7 bases not matched to a gene. The CDR3 DNA follows: TGCAGTGCTAGCCTAAGCGGGAGAGCCTCCTACGAGCAGTACTTC. Protein: CSASLSGRASYEQYF.

This clonotype was counted at least ten times. J is TRBJ1-5 and V is TRBV5-1; D call uncertain. This CDR3 comprises 15 residues. Germline CDR1 and CDR2: SGHRS and YFSETQ. Trimming took off 0 bases at V and 3 bases at J, with 10 bases between the two ends. The CDR3 coding sequence is TGCGCCAGCAGCTTGGAGGGTTCGGTCAATCAGCCCCAGCATTTT. It yields the protein CASSLEGSVNQPQHF.

This clonotype was counted at least ten times. The V gene is TRBV7-2, the J gene TRBJ2-1, with D uncertain. This CDR3 comprises 14 residues. V lost 5 bases to trimming and J lost 2 bases, with 10 bases between them. CDR1 and CDR2 (germline): SGHTA, FQGNSA. In DNA form, the CDR3 reads TGTGCCAGCAGCAACAGACTGCCCTACAATGAGCAGTTCTTC. Translating it yields CASSNRLPYNEQFF. Combining the CDR3 with reference TRBV7-2 and TRBJ2-1 gives the whole variable domain GAGVSQSPSNKVTEKGKDVELRCDPISGHTALYWYRQSLGQGLEFLIYFQGNSAPDKSGLPSDRFSAERTGGSVSTLTIQRTQQEDSAVYLCASSNRLPYNEQFFGPGTRLTVL.

The V call is TRBV20-1, the J call TRBJ2-1, with 14 bases lining up with TRBD2. From germline, CDR1 is DFQATT and CDR2 SNEGSKA (reference sequence). V trimming: 5 bases; J trimming: 2 bases; junction bases outside the gene matches: 11. The CDR3 is 18 residues long. CDR3: CSARIGTSGSRTYNEQFF. CDR3 DNA: TGCAGTGCTCGAATCGGGACTAGCGGGAGTAGGACCTACAATGAGCAGTTCTTC.

About this clonotype itself: The conserved closing phenylalanine or tryptophan is absent in this CDR3, likely reflecting a read error. The chain is built from TRBV5-1 and TRBJ2-7; 7 bases match TRBD2. Unmatched junction bases numbered 17, after V lost 4 bases and J lost 10 bases. CDR3 length: 15 residues. Germline assignment: CDR1 SGHRS and CDR2 YFSETQ. CDR3 nucleotides: TGCGCCAGCAGCACCTCTGGGCGGGAGACGAGCGAACAGTACTTA. Translating it yields CASSTSGRETSEQYL.

This clonotype was seen at least ten times. This chain joins TRBV5-1 and TRBJ2-5; no reliable D call. The CDR3 has 14 amino acids. Germline V gene sequence: CDR1 SGHRS, CDR2 YFSETQ. Deletions cut 2 bases from V and 0 bases from J, with 8 bases between. Here the CDR3 DNA reads TGCGCCAGCAGCTTAGGCAGTAACCAAGAGACCCAGTACTTC. Translating it yields CASSLGSNQETQYF.

The chain combines TRBV9 with TRBJ1-1, with 7 bases that match TRBD1. Germline V CDR1 and CDR2: SGDLS, YYNGEE. The CDR3 spans 15 residues. The V and J ends lost 4 bases and 5 bases, in that order; junction bases with no gene match: 11. CDR3 DNA sequence: TGTGCCAGCAGCCCCAGAGGACAGGACCTTACTGAAGCTTTCTTT. Its protein is CASSPRGQDLTEAFF.

At least ten counts were recorded for this clonotype. The CDR3 protein is CASSLNRGRGGYTF. The CDR3 region has the DNA TGTGCCAGCAGCCTAAACAGGGGCCGCGGTGGCTACACCTTC. The chain is built from TRBV12-3 or TRBV12-4 and TRBJ1-2, with 7 nucleotides matching TRBD1. J gave up 7 bases and V 6 bases, and 11 bases lay outside the gene matches. The CDR3 sequence is 14 residues long.

This clonotype has at least ten counts. The chain carries TRBV7-6 and TRBJ1-5; a possible D gene is TRBD1 (5 bases). The CDR3 is 17 amino acids. Germline CDR1 is SGHVS and CDR2 is FNYEAQ. The V end lost 0 bases, the J end lost 0 bases, and 12 bases lay between the germline ends. CDR3 in amino acids: CASSLAGPAHSNQPQHF. CDR3 sequence (DNA): TGTGCCAGCAGCTTAGCGGGGCCAGCCCATAGCAATCAGCCCCAGCATTTT.